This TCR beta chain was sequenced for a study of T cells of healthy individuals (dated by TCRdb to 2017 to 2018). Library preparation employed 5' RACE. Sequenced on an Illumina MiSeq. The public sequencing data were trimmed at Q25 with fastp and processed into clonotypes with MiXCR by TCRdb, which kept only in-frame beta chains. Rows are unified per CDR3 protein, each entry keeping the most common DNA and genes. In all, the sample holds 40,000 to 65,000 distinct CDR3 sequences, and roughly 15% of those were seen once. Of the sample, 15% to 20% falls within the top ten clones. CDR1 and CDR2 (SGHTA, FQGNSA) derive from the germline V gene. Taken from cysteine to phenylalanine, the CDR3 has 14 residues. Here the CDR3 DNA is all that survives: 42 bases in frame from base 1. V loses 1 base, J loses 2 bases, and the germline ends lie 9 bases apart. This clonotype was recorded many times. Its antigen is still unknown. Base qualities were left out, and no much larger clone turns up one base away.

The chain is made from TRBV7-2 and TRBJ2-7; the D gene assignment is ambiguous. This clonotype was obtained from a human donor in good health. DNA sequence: TGTGCCAGCAGCTTAGGCGGCCAGACCTACGAGCAGTACTTC. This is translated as CASSLGGQTYEQYF. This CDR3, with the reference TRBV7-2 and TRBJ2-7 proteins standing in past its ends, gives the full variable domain GAGVSQSPSNKVTEKGKDVELRCDPISGHTALYWYRQSLGQGLEFLIYFQGNSAPDKSGLPSDRFSAERTGGSVSTLTIQRTQQEDSAVYLCASSLGGQTYEQYFGPGTRLTVT.